One and the same sample provided the 8 T cell receptor beta chains below, sequenced in a study of beta chain features in type 1 diabetes. Expressed TCRB transcripts were sequenced after all isolated RNA was converted to cDNA. Clones were read by immunoSEQ multiplex PCR, and TCRdb kept only the in-frame ones, dropping some. The sample holds 400,000 to 450,000 clones, about 14% seen once. The sample comprised naive CD4+ T cells from blood. Every receptor here comes from a man aged 25-40 years in good health.

J is TRBJ2-5 and V is TRBV7-9; possibly TRBD1 or TRBD2 for D (5 bases each). V lost 4 bases to trimming and J lost 7 bases, with 16 bases between them. CDR3 length: 14 amino acids. CDR1 is SEHNR, CDR2 FQNEAQ, per germline (reference sequence). The CDR3 sequence is CASSSWDRQVTQYF. The CDR3 DNA reads as TGTGCCAGCAGCTCCTGGGACCGGCAGGTGACCCAGTACTTC.

About this clone itself: Other DNA sequences within the sample encode an identical CDR3. DNA of the CDR3: TGTGCCTGGAGTAGTCGAGAGACCCAGTACTTC. This codes for CAWSSRETQYF. The chain uses TRBV30 and TRBJ2-5; D ambiguous. Germline-derived CDR1 and CDR2 are GTSNPN and SVGIG (reference sequence). V was pared by 2 bases and J by 4 bases, with 5 bases between. The CDR3 is 11 amino acids.

This clone was seen more than once but under ten times. The chain is built from TRBV5-4 and TRBJ2-1, with 9 bases aligning to TRBD2. From germline, CDR1 is SGHNT and CDR2 YYREEE (reference sequence). The CDR3 consists of 15 residues. V was clipped by 3 bases and J by 4 bases; unmatched bases: 5. The CDR3 nucleotides read TGTGCCAGCAGCTCAAGCGGGGGGCAGTACAATGAGCAGTTCTTC. Its translation: CASSSSGGQYNEQFF.

CDR3 protein: CATSRGVTDTQYF. The CDR3 nucleotides read TGTGCCACCAGCAGAGGGGTCACAGATACGCAGTATTTT. This chain joins TRBV15 and TRBJ2-3; no clear D gene. CDR3 size: 13 residues. From germline, CDR1 is LNHNV and CDR2 YYDKDF (reference sequence). V lost 1 base and J lost 2, with 4 bases in between.

This clone appeared a few times. The rearrangement uses TRBV10-2 and TRBJ1-2, with a tentative D call TRBD1 (5 bases). This CDR3 comprises 12 residues. V lost 7 bases and J lost 5, with 11 bases in between. Germline V gene lookup returns CDR1 WSHSY and CDR2 SAAADI. In DNA, the CDR3 is TGCGCCAGCAAAGACAGTCGTTATGGCTACACCTTC. This codes for CASKDSRYGYTF.

The V and J genes are TRBV7-2 and TRBJ1-3; 8 nucleotides line up with TRBD1. The V gene's germline CDR1 is SGHTA and CDR2 FQGNSA. CDR3 length equals 16 residues. After removal of 5 bases from V and 0 bases from J, the junction contained 6 bases not matched to a gene. The CDR3 coding sequence is TGTGCCAGCAGCCAGGGACAGGCTGGCTCTGGAAACACCATATATTTT. Protein product: CASSQGQAGSGNTIYF.

This clone has just a few counts. This chain uses TRBV7-3 with TRBJ2-1; D ambiguous. This CDR3 region has 13 residues. V was clipped by 4 bases and J by 7 bases, with 11 bases between them. CDR1 and CDR2 (germline): SGHTA, FQGTGA. The CDR3 loop reads CASSSPDANEQFF. DNA of the CDR3: TGTGCCAGCAGCTCCCCGGATGCTAATGAGCAGTTCTTC.

In this sample, this clone turned up a few times. The V call is TRBV4-2, the J call TRBJ2-3, with TRBD2 matching 11 bases. The germline CDR1 and CDR2 sequences are LGHNA and YNFKEQ. Trimming took 0 bases from V and 5 from J; bases not matched to a gene: 4. This CDR3 contains 16 residues. The chain's CDR3 is CASSQDLGLAGDTQYF. CDR3 nucleotides: TGTGCCAGCAGCCAAGATCTCGGACTAGCGGGAGATACGCAGTATTTT.